This T cell receptor (beta chain) was sequenced in a study of read filtering for tumor transcriptome and immune sequencing. On the study more broadly: IR-seq gave about 3.5 to 10.27 million TCR reads per sample; RNA-seq gave about 80 to 1,400.

This clonotype was recorded at least ten times. This library used approximately 0.4 ug RNA and molecular barcoded adaptors spanning alpha/delta and beta/gamma chains. One entry per CDR3 protein, called by TCRdb with MiXCR from the reads. The sample yields around 140,000 distinct CDR3 sequences, roughly an eighth seen once. This clonotype originated in a donor at least 40 years old with multiple myeloma. The sample taken for sequencing was a population of CD138-negative cells sorted from bone marrow.

CDR3 nucleotides: TGTGCCAGCAGCTTCCGAGGGAATTTGGAGACCCAGTACTTC. Residues: CASSFRGNLETQYF. The gene calls are TRBV11-3 and TRBJ2-5; tentatively, D is TRBD2 (5 bases). CDR1 is SGHNT, CDR2 YENEEA, per germline. This CDR3 spans 14 amino acids. Trimming left V 3 bases short and J 5 bases short, with 13 bases between.